The 14 T cell receptor beta chains below all came from one sample that was sequenced in a study of blood T cell repertoires in COVID-19. Produced via immunoSEQ multiplex PCR; TCRdb's table is partial and in-frame only. The table shows 200,000 to 250,000 clones, with around nine tenths occurring only once. The source material was peripheral blood. The origin of the receptors is a woman aged 40 to 55 who had recovered from COVID-19.

This clone was seen more than once but under ten times. The chain joins TRBV7-9 to TRBJ1-3; 7 nucleotides match TRBD1. The germline gives CDR1 SEHNR, CDR2 FQNEAQ (reference sequence). The CDR3 covers 17 residues. V was clipped by 1 base and J by 0 bases; unmatched bases: 6. The CDR3 DNA reads as TGTGCCAGCAGCTTAGGGGACAGAAGCGTCTCTGGAAACACCATATATTTT. Translating it yields CASSLGDRSVSGNTIYF.

This rearrangement joins TRBV6-5 to TRBJ1-2; TRBD1 matches at 7 bases. The CDR3 is 13 residues long. CDR1 is MNHEY and CDR2 is SVGAGI in the germline V gene. V shed 5 bases, J shed 2 bases, and the junction held 2 bases outside the gene matches. This chain's CDR3 is CASSMGQNYGYTF. CDR3 nucleotides: TGTGCCAGCAGTATGGGACAGAACTATGGCTACACCTTC.

This clone appeared once. V and J are TRBV18 and TRBJ1-2; 8 bases fit TRBD1. Trimming cost V 3 bases and J 0 bases; bases outside gene matches: 9. The CDR3 spans 17 residues. Germline V gene sequence: CDR1 KGHSH, CDR2 LQKENI. The CDR3: CASSPFPGQGANYGYTF. The CDR3 coding sequence is TGTGCCAGCTCACCTTTTCCCGGACAGGGCGCTAACTATGGCTACACCTTC.

This clone has a single count. V and J are TRBV4-3 and TRBJ2-1, with D possibly being TRBD2 (7 bases). Germline CDR1 and CDR2: LGHNA and YSLEER. The CDR3 loop spans 14 amino acids. The V end was cut by 0 bases, the J end by 8 bases, with 11 bases between. The CDR3 loop is CASSQDRGGHEQFF. The CDR3 nucleotides are TGCGCCAGCAGCCAAGATCGCGGGGGCCATGAGCAGTTCTTC.

The V gene is TRBV7-2, the J gene TRBJ2-2, with TRBD2 matching over 14 bases. CDR3 size: 18 residues. The germline V gene has CDR1 SGHTA and CDR2 FQGNSA. J was trimmed by 7 bases and V by 2 bases; bases with no gene match: 9. The CDR3 region is CASSLYPGTSGSGGELFF. The DNA of the CDR3 is TGTGCCAGCAGCTTATACCCCGGGACTAGCGGGAGCGGCGGGGAGCTGTTTTTT.

The chain carries TRBV24-1 and TRBJ2-2; 7 positions agree with TRBD1. Germline assignment: CDR1 KGHDR and CDR2 SFDVKD. The J segment lost 6 bases and the V segment lost 10 bases, leaving 10 bases of the junction unmatched. The CDR3 covers 14 residues. The CDR3 here is CATLERQGPGELFF. The CDR3 nucleotides read TGTGCCACTTTAGAACGACAGGGCCCCGGGGAGCTGTTTTTT.

The V call is TRBV5-1, the J call TRBJ1-4; D remains ambiguous. The CDR3 runs to 14 residues. Germline loops: CDR1 SGHRS, CDR2 YFSETQ. Trimming cost V 0 bases and J 5 bases, with 8 bases left between them. CDR3 nucleotides: TGCGCCAGCAGCTTGGGCGGCGGGAATGAAAAACTGTTTTTT. It yields the protein CASSLGGGNEKLFF.

The chain recombines TRBV7-8 with TRBJ2-7; possible D gene TRBD1, 6 bases. CDR3 length: 15 residues. The V gene lost 5 bases and the J gene lost 0 bases, with 14 bases spanning the gap. Per the germline V gene, CDR1 is SGHVS and CDR2 is FQNEAQ. The CDR3 sequence: CASSPRTEGSYEQYF. The CDR3 DNA reads as TGTGCCAGCAGCCCCAGGACAGAGGGCTCCTACGAGCAGTACTTC.

This chain joins TRBV28 and TRBJ2-5, with TRBD2 matching over 10 bases. The junction had 12 bases not matched to a gene; V was cut back by 4 bases and J by 4 bases. The CDR3 spans 17 residues. Germline assignment: CDR1 MDHEN and CDR2 SYDVKM. CDR3 bases: TGTGCCAGCAGTTCTCCCCGGAGCGGGAGGGTTGGAGAGACCCAGTACTTC. Its translation is CASSSPRSGRVGETQYF.

This clone was observed a few times. J is TRBJ1-2 and V is TRBV6-2 or TRBV6-3; tentatively, D is TRBD1 (5 bases). Per the germline V gene, CDR1 is MNHEY and CDR2 is SVGEGT. The ends were cut back, 3 bases at V and 8 bases at J, with 13 bases in the middle. This CDR3 is 13 amino acids long. CDR3 loop: CASSYVEGYGYTF. The CDR3 DNA sequence: TGTGCCAGCAGTTATGTGGAGGGGTACGGCTACACCTTC.

The chain links TRBV4-2 to TRBJ1-6; D ambiguous. V lost 6 bases, J lost 7 bases, and 16 bases lay in between. CDR1 and CDR2 from the germline V gene are LGHNA and YNFKEQ. The CDR3 has 15 residues. CDR3 sequence (DNA): TGTGCCAGCAGTCTAGAGCCTTCAGACAATTCACCCCTCCACTTT. This codes for CASSLEPSDNSPLHF.

The V gene is TRBV6-2 or TRBV6-3, the J gene TRBJ2-1; D is possibly TRBD2 (5 bases). Trimming removed 3 bases from V and 6 bases from J, with 9 bases in between. CDR3 length: 13 amino acids. CDR1 is MNHEY, CDR2 SVGEGT, per germline. CDR3 sequence: CASSYPGINEQFF. DNA of the CDR3: TGTGCCAGCAGTTATCCCGGGATCAATGAGCAGTTCTTC.

The J gene is TRBJ2-3, the V gene TRBV7-8; 8 nucleotides agree with TRBD2. The CDR3 totals 15 residues. J was trimmed by 2 bases and V by 5 bases; bases with no gene match: 6. CDR1 is SGHVS, CDR2 FQNEAQ, per germline. The CDR3: CASSRSGTPTDTQYF. The CDR3 DNA sequence: TGTGCCAGCAGCCGTAGCGGGACCCCCACAGATACGCAGTATTTT.

V and J are TRBV18 and TRBJ2-6; 10 positions match TRBD1. The CDR3 has 16 amino acids. Germline values: CDR1 KGHSH, CDR2 LQKENI. The junction had 4 bases not matched to a gene; V was cut back by 6 bases and J by 2 bases. The CDR3 loop reads CASSHGQGAGANVLTF. The CDR3 region has the DNA TGTGCCAGCTCCCATGGACAGGGGGCTGGGGCCAACGTCCTGACTTTC.